This TCR beta chain was documented in a study of regulatory T cells in long-lasting Graves disease. For the study at large: The study counted Graves' disease as persistent given over 5 years of antithyroid drugs and positive TSH receptor antibodies.

For TCR beta, libraries came from iRepertoire HTBI primers and Arm-PCR of CDR3 regions. TCRdb independently ran MiXCR on the multiplex PCR reads; one entry per CDR3 protein. This table has more than 350,000 distinct CDR3 sequences, around a fifth appearing once. CDR1 is MNHEY, CDR2 SMNVEV, per germline (reference sequence). This CDR3 is built from 15 residues. The V gene end was trimmed by 6 bases and the J gene end by 4 bases; junction bases not matched to a gene: 10. Points from the study as a whole: It was possible that the small sample size reduced accuracy. Among persistent patients, a larger number of public clonotypes were shared (approximately 2,900) than among newly diagnosed patients (about 1,000).

This clonotype has ten or more counts. The antigen is unknown. Time point indicated: persistent/refractory GD, antithyroid drugs over 5 years with positive TRAb. PBMC-derived RNA was used for the TCR library. Graves' disease was diagnosed by American Thyroid Association guidelines. The chain employs TRBV27 and TRBJ2-5, with 8 bases that match TRBD2. Source: peripheral blood mononuclear cells (PBMCs), taken when the disease was refractory, from a patient treated with antithyroid drugs. This receptor was obtained from a female donor with Graves disease. The CDR3 nucleotides are TGTGCCAGCAGCCCAATCGGGGGGGACATAGAGACCCAGTACTTC. It encodes CASSPIGGDIETQYF.